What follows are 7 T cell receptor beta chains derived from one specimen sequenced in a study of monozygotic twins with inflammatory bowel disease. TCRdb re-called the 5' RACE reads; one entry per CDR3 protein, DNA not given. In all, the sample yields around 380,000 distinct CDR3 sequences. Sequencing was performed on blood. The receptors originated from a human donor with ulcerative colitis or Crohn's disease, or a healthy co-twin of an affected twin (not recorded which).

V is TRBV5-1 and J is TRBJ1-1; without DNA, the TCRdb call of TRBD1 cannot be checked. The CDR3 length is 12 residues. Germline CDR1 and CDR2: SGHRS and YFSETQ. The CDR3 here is CASSTGEAEAFF. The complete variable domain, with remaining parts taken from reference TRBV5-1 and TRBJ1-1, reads KAGVTQTPRYLIKTRGQQVTLSCSPISGHRSVSWYQQTPGQGLQFLFEYFSETQRNKGNFPGRFSGRQFSNSRSEMNVSTLELGDSALYLCASSTGEAEAFFGQGTRLTVV.

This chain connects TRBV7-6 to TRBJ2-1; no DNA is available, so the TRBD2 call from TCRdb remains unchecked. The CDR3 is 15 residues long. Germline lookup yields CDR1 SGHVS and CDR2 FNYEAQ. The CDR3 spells CASSPRLEWHNEQFF.

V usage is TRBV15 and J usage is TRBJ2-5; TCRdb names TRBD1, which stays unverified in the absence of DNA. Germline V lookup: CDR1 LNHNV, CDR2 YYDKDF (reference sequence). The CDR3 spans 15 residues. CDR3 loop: CATSRASGAQETQYF.

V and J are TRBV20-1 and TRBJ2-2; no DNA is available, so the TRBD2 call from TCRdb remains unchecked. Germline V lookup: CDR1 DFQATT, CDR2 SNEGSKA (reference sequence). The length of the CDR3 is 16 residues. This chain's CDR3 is CSALTSGGTNTGELFF.

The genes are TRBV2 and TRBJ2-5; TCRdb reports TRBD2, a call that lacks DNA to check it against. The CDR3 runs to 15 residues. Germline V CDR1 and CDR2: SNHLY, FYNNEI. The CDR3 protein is CASKARAPQRETQYF.

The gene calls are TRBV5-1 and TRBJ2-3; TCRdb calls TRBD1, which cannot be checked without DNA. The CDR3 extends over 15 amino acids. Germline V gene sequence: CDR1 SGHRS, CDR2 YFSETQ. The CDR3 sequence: CASSFSVGVTDTQYF.

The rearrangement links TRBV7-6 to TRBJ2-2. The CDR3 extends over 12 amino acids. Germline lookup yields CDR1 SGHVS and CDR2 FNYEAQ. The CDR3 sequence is CASSLVGGELFF.